This paragraph reports one T cell receptor (beta chain). This specimen comes from a study of blood T cell repertoires in COVID-19. Only in-frame clones appear in the TCRdb table, and some are missing; sequencing was by immunoSEQ multiplex PCR. The table lists approximately 130,000 clones, roughly 80% of them singletons. J was trimmed by 8 bases and V by 3 bases; bases with no gene match: 9. The CDR3 extends over 15 amino acids. Germline-derived CDR1 and CDR2 are ENHRY and SYGVKD. The sequenced material came from peripheral blood. V is TRBV10-3 and J is TRBJ2-1; 8 bases are a match to TRBD1. This receptor was obtained from a human donor in a cohort sampled during active COVID-19. The CDR3 region is CAISDSTGASDEQFF. The CDR3 DNA follows: TGTGCCATCAGTGATTCGACAGGGGCGAGCGATGAGCAGTTCTTC.